Below, 14 T cell receptor beta chains from the same sample are listed, as sequenced in a study of T cell repertoires in cytomegalovirus infection (dated by TCRdb to the late 2010s). The data were produced on an Illumina HiSeq 1500. TCRdb reran the public reads through fastp at Q25 and MiXCR, keeping productive beta chains. Each CDR3 protein gets just one entry, which takes the most common genes and DNA from the rows behind it. Counted in this sample were 200,000 to 250,000 distinct CDR3 sequences; 20% to 25% of them appeared once. The ten largest account for about 20% of the sample. Sequenced sample: CD8+ T cells from PBMCs. These receptor sequences come from a human donor in good health (CMV status not recorded). Some clones in this sample may be carry-over from other donors' samples.

V is TRBV6-5 and J is TRBJ2-3; 10 positions agree with TRBD2. Germline V gene lookup returns CDR1 MNHEY and CDR2 SVGAGI. The CDR3 extends over 15 amino acids. The V and J ends lost 5 bases and 2 bases, in that order; junction bases with no gene match: 4. The CDR3: CASSAGLAVTDTQYF. CDR3 in DNA: TGTGCCAGCAGTGCAGGACTAGCGGTCACAGATACGCAGTATTTT.

This chain joins TRBV5-1 and TRBJ1-2; TRBD1 agrees at 7 bases. From germline, CDR1 is SGHRS and CDR2 YFSETQ. After removal of 4 bases from V and 8 bases from J, the junction contained 8 bases not matched to a gene. This CDR3 is 13 amino acids long. CDR3 coding DNA: TGCGCCAGCAGCCAGAGGACAGGATGGGGCTACACCTTC. Its translation is CASSQRTGWGYTF.

J is TRBJ2-5 and V is TRBV7-4; D is uncertain. V lost 5 bases to trimming and J lost 4 bases, with 11 bases between them. CDR1 is SGHVT and CDR2 is SQSDAQ in the germline V gene. There are 13 residues in the CDR3. The chain's CDR3 is CASSKALGETQYF. DNA for the CDR3: TGTGCCAGCAGCAAAGCGCTCGGAGAGACCCAGTACTTC.

The DNA for the CDR3 is TGTGCCAGCAGTAGCCGTCCTTTCACTGAAGCTTTCTTT. It yields the protein CASSSRPFTEAFF. This chain joins TRBV6-5 and TRBJ1-1; no reliable D call. The V gene's germline CDR1 is MNHEY and CDR2 SVGAGI. V dropped 5 bases and J dropped 4 bases, with 11 bases sitting between them. CDR3 length: 13 residues.

This chain links TRBV5-5 with TRBJ2-7, with TRBD2 as a possible D gene (7 bases). The CDR3 has 18 residues. Trimming pared 1 base from V and 2 bases from J, leaving 22 bases between. The V gene's germline CDR1 is SGHKS and CDR2 YYEKEE (reference sequence). The CDR3 spells CASSLTGGLDSDTYEQYF. The CDR3 DNA sequence: TGTGCCAGCAGCTTGACGGGGGGTTTGGACAGCGACACCTACGAGCAGTACTTC. Full variable domain (outside the CDR3, taken from reference TRBV5-5 and TRBJ2-7): DAGVTQSPTHLIKTRGQQVTLRCSPISGHKSVSWYQQVLGQGPQFIFQYYEKEERGRGNFPDRFSARQFPNYSSELNVNALLLGDSALYLCASSLTGGLDSDTYEQYFGPGTRLTVT.

The chain carries TRBV3-1 and TRBJ1-5; D remains ambiguous. This CDR3 is built from 12 residues. Looked up from germline, CDR1 is LGHDT and CDR2 is YNNKEL (reference sequence). The V end was cut by 4 bases, the J end by 6 bases, with 7 bases between. CDR3 DNA: TGTGCCAGCAGCCCGGCGGGTCAGCCCCAGCATTTT. The encoded protein is CASSPAGQPQHF.

There are a few counts of this clonotype. The chain joins TRBV7-9 to TRBJ1-2; the D is unclear. The V end lost 3 bases, the J end lost 4 bases, and 9 bases lay between the germline ends. Germline-derived CDR1 and CDR2 are SEHNR and FQNEAQ (reference sequence). The CDR3 consists of 13 residues. The DNA for the CDR3 is TGTGCCAGCAGCTTCGGAAAGCTCTATGGCTACACCTTC. This translates into CASSFGKLYGYTF.

This clonotype was detected ten times or more. The CDR3 here is CASSHPPGTSRDTQYF. The CDR3 bases are TGTGCCAGCAGCCACCCCCCAGGGACTAGCAGGGATACGCAGTATTTT. The chain has TRBV7-3 and TRBJ2-3, with 9 bases fitting TRBD2. Germline V gene sequence: CDR1 SGHTA, CDR2 FQGTGA. V shed 5 bases and J 6 bases; nucleotides not matched to a gene: 12. The CDR3 length is 16 residues.

A few counts support this clonotype. J is TRBJ1-1 and V is TRBV19; D unclear. CDR1 is LNHDA, CDR2 SQIVND, per germline (reference sequence). The ends were cut back, 8 bases at V and 0 bases at J, with 4 bases in the middle. The CDR3 spans 11 residues. The CDR3 sequence: CASGMNTEAFF. CDR3 DNA sequence: TGTGCCAGTGGCATGAACACTGAAGCTTTCTTT.

At least ten counts were recorded for this clonotype. The genes are TRBV7-2 and TRBJ1-4; D may be TRBD1 (6 bases). Trimming cost V 1 base and J 6 bases, with 9 bases left between them. CDR3 length: 14 residues. Per the germline V gene, CDR1 is SGHTA and CDR2 is FQGNSA. CDR3 in amino acids: CASSLEGVDEKLFF. CDR3 nucleotide sequence: TGTGCCAGCAGCTTAGAGGGGGTCGATGAAAAACTGTTTTTT.

The rearrangement links TRBV20-1 to TRBJ2-2; the D gene is possibly TRBD2 (6 bases). V shed 5 bases and J shed 0 bases, with 10 bases lying between them. The CDR3 is made up of 14 amino acids. Germline-derived CDR1 and CDR2 are DFQATT and SNEGSKA (reference sequence). The CDR3: CSAAGGANTGELFF. The CDR3 DNA is TGCAGTGCTGCCGGAGGGGCGAACACCGGGGAGCTGTTTTTT.

The table lists this clonotype with a few counts. This CDR3 reads CASIGGNSYEQYF. CDR3 coding DNA: TGTGCCAGCATTGGAGGAAACTCCTACGAGCAGTACTTC. The genes are TRBV12-3 or TRBV12-4 and TRBJ2-7, with a tentative D call TRBD2 (5 bases). Trimming removed 7 bases from V and 0 bases from J, with 10 bases in between. The CDR3 loop spans 13 amino acids.

This clonotype has just a few counts. The rearrangement uses TRBV7-9 and TRBJ1-4; 7 nucleotides align to TRBD1. Germline-derived CDR1 and CDR2 are SEHNR and FQNEAQ (reference sequence). The CDR3 totals 14 residues. The V segment lost 4 bases and the J segment 2 bases; nucleotides outside the gene matches: 1. In DNA, the CDR3 is TGTGCCAGCAGCTCGGGACAGACTAATGAAAAACTGTTTTTT. Its protein is CASSSGQTNEKLFF.

This clonotype was seen at least ten times. V and J are TRBV7-6 and TRBJ2-2; D is unresolved. This CDR3 is built from 12 residues. Germline-derived CDR1 and CDR2 are SGHVS and FNYEAQ. V lost 5 bases and J 3 bases, leaving 4 bases between the germline ends. The CDR3 DNA sequence: TGTGCCAGCAGCCAGGACACCGGGGAGCTGTTTTTT. It specifies CASSQDTGELFF.